This TCR beta chain emerged from a study of blood T cell repertoires in COVID-19 (dated by TCRdb to the early 2020s). Background for the entire study: Samples from collaborators originated in the United States, Italy and Spain and spanned both the acute and convalescent phases of COVID-19. Subjects who had been exposed to COVID-19, were actively infected with it, or had recovered from it provided the deeply sampled blood TCRbeta repertoires that made up the dataset. The prospective study material was composed of cDNA or gDNA derived from T cells, B-cell-depleted T cells, or PBMCs. Samples came from the ongoing ImmuneRACE study (first 160 participants) plus 1,254 subjects from 6 global collaborators. Where available, HLA class I and class II types were obtained from metadata supplied by the sample provider rather than from assay-based typing. The repertoires were released in a freely available public database intended as a resource for research on the immune response to SARS-CoV-2. The sample metadata nearly always contained a de-identified subject ID, COVID-19 status, age in years and sex.

Enrolling through a virtual design, the prospective study's participants ranged in age from roughly 18 to 100 years and lived across 24 United States geographic areas. To assign participants to cohorts, the prospective study relied on clinical history that participants themselves reported in a screening survey and a study questionnaire. ImmuneRACE Cohort 3 recovered participants were defined by two consecutive negative NP/OP PCR tests, healthcare professional clearance, or symptom resolution. Each participant in the prospective study had whole blood, serum and a nasopharyngeal or oropharyngeal swab collected by mobile phlebotomists. Prospective study participants could optionally give additional blood draws and questionnaires over an approximately two-month period. Prospective study blood samples were shipped either frozen or at room temperature before DNA extraction. The CDR3 runs 16 residues from the cysteine to the phenylalanine. Solely the CDR3 DNA is kept, with 48 bases framed from the first base. Germline trimming amounts to 1 base on V and 0 bases on J, with 5 as the count of junction bases outside the gene matches. CDR1 and CDR2 (LGHDT, YNNKEL) derive from the germline V gene (reference sequence).

TCRbeta CDR3 regions were amplified from genomic DNA using the immunoSEQ Assay, a bias-controlled multiplex PCR. Per the authors' processing: The number of nucleated cells in each sample was estimated from the amplification of reference gene primers within the assay. Sequence reads were collapsed and filtered to measure the absolute abundance of every unique TCRbeta CDR3 rearrangement. Productive Simpson clonality was computed per sample as the square root of Simpson's diversity index over productive rearrangements. This immuneACCESS table, as held by TCRdb, lists in-frame sequences with V and J called but not all clones. Of the missing ones, under half trace to an unresolved V gene in checked studies; the others have no known cause. Clonal size and the V and J genes are those of that table, whereas D and trimming came from the DNA. This sample lists around 380,000 clones; more than 75% were detected once. 1% to 1.5% of the sample is held by the ten biggest clonotypes.

Overall study results and their limits: The quantity of clinical and demographic metadata differed by source and by participant and was supplied without curation.

A remark on this clone: Its antigen target is currently unknown. Base-call qualities are not available, and no considerably larger clone is one nucleotide away.

The sequence derives from a man aged 30 to 39 who had recovered from COVID-19. Recombination connected TRBV3-1 (or the pseudogene TRBV3-2) to TRBJ1-1, and TRBD1 aligns with 7 junction nucleotides. The sample was PBMCs or T cells enriched from blood (not recorded which). The CDR3 region: CASSQVGDRMNTEAFF. At the DNA level, the sequence is TGTGCCAGCAGCCAAGTGGGGGACAGAATGAACACTGAAGCTTTCTTT.